The 3 T cell receptor beta chains presented below share a single source sample, sequenced in a study of T-cell memory formation after mild COVID-19. TCRdb re-analysed the 5' RACE reads in MiXCR, keeping a single row per CDR3 protein. Altogether roughly 400,000 distinct CDR3 sequences are present, 15% to 20% being singletons, with the ten largest covering roughly 21%. The sample consisted of PBMCs or a T cell subset sorted from them (not recorded which). These TCRs come from a man aged 18 to 30 who had mild COVID-19 (a few samples of this study predate the infection). Cell type and time point are not known.

This clonotype has ten or more counts. This chain links TRBV5-6 with TRBJ2-7; D might be TRBD1 or TRBD2, each matching 5 bases. The CDR3 has 15 residues. In germline, CDR1 is SGHDT, CDR2 YYEEEE. Trimming left V 3 bases short and J 3 bases short, with 16 bases between. The chain's CDR3 is CASSSGPGPRYEQYV. The CDR3 DNA is TGTGCCAGCAGCTCCGGACCGGGACCCCGCTACGAGCAGTACGTC.

This clonotype was counted a few times. The chain joins TRBV20-1 to TRBJ2-5, with a tentative D call TRBD2 (5 bases). CDR3 length equals 13 residues. The germline gives CDR1 DFQATT, CDR2 SNEGSKA (reference sequence). The V and J ends lost 6 bases and 6 bases respectively, with 17 bases between them. CDR3 sequence reads: CSARTSWAKTQYF. CDR3 nucleotides: TGCAGTGCCCGAACTAGTTGGGCTAAGACCCAGTACTTC.

This clonotype came up a few times. The chain uses TRBV3-1 and TRBJ2-4; D is possibly TRBD1 or TRBD2 (5 bases each). The CDR3 consists of 14 residues. Germline CDR1 reads LGHDT; CDR2 reads YNNKEL (reference sequence). Between the trimmed V and J ends, which lost 0 bases and 8 bases, there was a span of 11 bases. The CDR3 coding sequence is TGTGCCAGCAGCCAAGACCCCGGGGCAGACATTCAGTACTTC. As protein: CASSQDPGADIQYF.